The 7 T cell receptor beta chains listed next were all sequenced from one sample in a study of blood T cell repertoires in COVID-19 (dated by TCRdb to between 2020 and 2021). Library preparation employed the immunoSEQ multiplex PCR assay. Here the immuneACCESS table is served through TCRdb, limited to in-frame sequences with V and J called. Missing clones are a known gap in these copies; in checked studies unresolved V genes cover under half, and the rest lacks a known reason. The sample table records tens of thousands of clones; roughly nine tenths of these occur just once. Of the sample, more than 9.5% falls within the top ten clones. The sample was peripheral blood. These receptors were taken from a woman older than 75 with acute or convalescent COVID-19.

The J gene is TRBJ1-3, the V gene TRBV18; D uncertain. Germline CDR1 and CDR2: KGHSH and LQKENI. This CDR3 has 14 residues. The ends were cut back, 0 bases at V and 4 bases at J, with 7 bases in the middle. Written as DNA, the CDR3 is TGTGCCAGCTCACCACCGACAATCGGAAACACCATATATTTT. Translation gives CASSPPTIGNTIYF.

The CDR3 sequence is CASSVAPTGNTEAFF. The CDR3 coding sequence is TGTGCCAGCAGCGTAGCCCCGACAGGGAACACTGAAGCTTTCTTT. The chain combines TRBV9 with TRBJ1-1, with D perhaps TRBD1 (6 bases). The CDR3 has 15 residues. Germline CDR1 and CDR2: SGDLS and YYNGEE. The V end lost 0 bases, the J end lost 1 base, and 10 bases lay between the germline ends.

V and J are TRBV29-1 and TRBJ1-2, with D uncertain. From germline, CDR1 is SQVTM and CDR2 ANQGSEA. V lost 4 bases to trimming and J lost 4 bases, with 10 bases between them. CDR3 length equals 12 residues. The CDR3 DNA is TGCAGCGTTGGTCAGAGGAGCTATGGCTACACCTTC. Translating it yields CSVGQRSYGYTF.

The V gene is TRBV7-9, the J gene TRBJ1-4; 7 positions agree with TRBD1. After removal of 5 bases from V and 5 bases from J, the junction contained 11 bases not matched to a gene. CDR1 is SEHNR and CDR2 is FQNEAQ in the germline V gene (reference sequence). This CDR3 contains 16 residues. The CDR3 DNA reads as TGTGCCAGCAGCGACAGGCTAGGGACAGTAAATGAAAAACTGTTTTTT. As protein: CASSDRLGTVNEKLFF.

J is TRBJ1-1 and V is TRBV9, with D perhaps TRBD1 (6 bases). V dropped 0 bases and J dropped 1 base, with 22 bases sitting between them. CDR1 is SGDLS and CDR2 is YYNGEE in the germline V gene. This CDR3 region has 19 residues. This CDR3 is CASSVGPGGRGARNTEAFF. The DNA for the CDR3 is TGTGCCAGCAGCGTAGGCCCCGGGGGTCGGGGGGCAAGGAACACTGAAGCTTTCTTT.

The CDR3 here is CATSGGSGANVLTF. The CDR3 nucleotides read TGTGCCACCTCAGGGGGCTCTGGGGCCAACGTCCTGACTTTC. V is TRBV10-3 and J is TRBJ2-6, with 7 nucleotides matching TRBD1. V lost 10 bases and J lost 0; bases outside the gene matches: 3. The CDR3 sequence is 14 residues long. CDR1 is ENHRY and CDR2 is SYGVKD in the germline V gene.

The CDR3 spells CASTRDYESGEQFF. The CDR3 DNA follows: TGTGCCAGCACCCGGGACTACGAATCCGGTGAGCAGTTCTTC. The chain is built from TRBV7-2 and TRBJ2-1; 7 bases match TRBD2. The CDR3 runs 14 residues. V trimming: 7 bases; J trimming: 9 bases; junction bases outside the gene matches: 12. In germline, CDR1 is SGHTA, CDR2 FQGNSA.